The T cell receptor (beta chain) described here comes from a study of blood T cell repertoires in COVID-19. Whole-study context: Spain, Italy and the United States supplied samples that represented acute and convalescent COVID-19. T cells, B-cell-depleted T cells, or PBMCs provided the cDNA or gDNA that served as material.

Trimming took 1 base from V and 9 from J, leaving 9 bases between them. The CDR3 spans 13 residues. Germline-derived CDR1 and CDR2 are KGHDR and SFDVKD. Per the original data handling: Cell counts per sample came from amplifying reference gene primers. The method was immunoSEQ multiplex PCR; TCRdb's version includes in-frame clones alone and lacks a portion of them. D and trimming were read from the DNA, whereas the V and J calls and clone size are those reported in that table. The sample includes 80,000 to 95,000 clones, 85% of them seen just once. The source is a woman in her 70s with acute or convalescent COVID-19. This rearrangement joins TRBV24-1 to TRBJ2-1; D might be TRBD1 (5 bases). Input material: peripheral blood. In nucleotides, the CDR3 is TGTGCCACCAGTGATTTCGACCAGGGTGAGCAGTTCTTC. Protein sequence: CATSDFDQGEQFF.